Shown below are 10 T cell receptor beta chains from a single sample sequenced in a study of human T cells and chemical hapten exposure. Each CDR3 protein gets one entry after TCRdb re-called the RACE reads with MiXCR. The table records some 90,000 distinct CDR3 sequences, 11% of them present only once. Time point denoted: patch test 2, 6 weeks after DPC sensitization. Treatment denoted: therapeutic diphenylcyclopropenone sensitization with weekly scalp DPC. The sequenced sample was whole blood, obtained in connection with sensitization to the hapten diphenylcyclopropenone (DPC). These receptors all stem from a woman in her thirties or forties with alopecia areata. Some clones in this sample may be carry-over from other donors' samples.

In this sample, this clonotype turned up a few times. The chain recombines TRBV3-1 with TRBJ1-1; no clear D. CDR3 length equals 12 residues. V was clipped by 4 bases and J by 10 bases, with 13 bases between them. The germline CDR1 and CDR2 sequences are LGHDT and YNNKEL (reference sequence). The CDR3 coding sequence is TGTGCCAGCAGCCGTGAACCGGCGGGAGCTTTCTTT. Amino acids: CASSREPAGAFF.

This rearrangement joins TRBV5-1 to TRBJ2-7; a possible D gene is TRBD2 (6 bases). With 8 bases removed from V and 6 bases from J, the gap between germline ends came to 21 bases. Germline V gene lookup returns CDR1 SGHRS and CDR2 YFSETQ. This CDR3 is built from 14 residues. CDR3 nucleotide sequence: TGCGCCAGAGCCTCGGCCAGACTAGGTCGCGAGCAGTACTTC. It is translated as CARASARLGREQYF.

On this clonotype: A much larger clonotype is one base distant, so this may be a read error. This chain links TRBV6-1 with TRBJ2-3; 8 bases align to TRBD2. CDR1 is MNHNS and CDR2 is SASEGT in the germline V gene. Trimming took 10 bases from V and 3 from J; bases not matched to a gene: 15. The CDR3 has 16 amino acids. This CDR3 reads CATREEGGRSTDTQYF. The CDR3 nucleotides read TGTGCCACCAGGGAGGAGGGCGGGAGGAGTACAGATACGCAGTATTTT.

In the case of this clonotype: The final CDR3 position lacks the conserved phenylalanine or tryptophan, pointing to a likely read error. CDR3 DNA: TGCGCCAGCAGCCAACCAACCGGGACCGAAAACACCATATATTCT. Its translation is CASSQPTGTENTIYS. The V call is TRBV4-1, the J call TRBJ1-3, with a weak D call TRBD1 (5 bases). The germline gives CDR1 MGHRA, CDR2 YSYEKL. Between the trimmed V and J ends, which lost 2 bases and 6 bases, there was a span of 14 bases. This CDR3 has 15 residues.

Many counts were recorded for this clonotype. V and J are TRBV19 and TRBJ2-7; 7 bases agree with TRBD2. This CDR3 is 13 amino acids long. Trimming took 5 bases from V and 5 from J; bases not matched to a gene: 6. CDR1 is LNHDA and CDR2 is SQIVND in the germline V gene (reference sequence). CDR3 coding DNA: TGTGCCAGTAGTTATGGGAGGGGTAACGAGCAGTACTTC. This codes for CASSYGRGNEQYF.

This clonotype was counted at least ten times. The V gene is TRBV6-2 or TRBV6-3, the J gene TRBJ1-2; the D gene is possibly TRBD1 (6 bases). The CDR3 runs 13 residues. V was clipped by 8 bases and J by 7 bases, with 17 bases between them. Germline-derived CDR1 and CDR2 are MNHEY and SVGEGT. The CDR3 DNA sequence: TGTGCCAGCTGTGAGGACAGTCTAAGTGGCTACACCTTC. It yields the protein CASCEDSLSGYTF.

This clonotype is judged medium-sized. The V call is TRBV5-1, the J call TRBJ2-3; 7 nucleotides line up with TRBD1. J was trimmed by 5 bases and V by 3 bases; bases with no gene match: 12. There are 16 residues in the CDR3. Per germline, CDR1 SGHRS and CDR2 YFSETQ. This chain's CDR3 is CASSWRRAHRGDTQYF. DNA for the CDR3: TGCGCCAGCAGCTGGAGGAGAGCGCACAGGGGAGATACGCAGTATTTT.

In its sample, this clonotype was seen a few times. This rearrangement joins TRBV6-2 or TRBV6-3 to TRBJ2-4; D uncertain. Germline CDR1 and CDR2: MNHEY and SVGEGT. The CDR3 is made up of 13 amino acids. V gave up 4 bases and J gave up 12 bases, with 16 bases separating them. The chain's CDR3 is CASSSGLTATQYF. The CDR3 coding sequence is TGTGCCAGCAGTTCGGGCCTCACTGCAACTCAGTACTTC.

The chain links TRBV11-2 to TRBJ2-6, with D unclear. Germline V CDR1 and CDR2: SGHAT, FQNNGV. The V gene lost 2 bases and the J gene lost 0 bases, with 11 bases spanning the gap. This CDR3 region has 17 residues. CDR3 DNA sequence: TGTGCCAGCAGCTTAATGGCTGCGAGCTCTGGGGCCAACGTCCTGACTTTC. Its protein product is CASSLMAASSGANVLTF.

This chain uses TRBV6-1 with TRBJ1-1; 7 nucleotides match TRBD1. The ends lost 6 bases at V and 10 bases at J; junction bases unmatched: 11. Germline assignment: CDR1 MNHNS and CDR2 SASEGT. CDR3 length: 13 residues. CDR3 in amino acids: CASRKRDSQAAFF. CDR3 DNA: TGTGCCAGCAGGAAGCGGGACAGCCAAGCAGCTTTCTTT.